The clone carrying this TCR beta chain appeared a few times. The antigen remains unidentified. These data come from a study of cytomegalovirus exposure and HLA in healthy donors. Findings of the study overall: It was confirmed in vitro that a few of the CMV-associated chains were specific for CMV antigens. In a later analysis, V- and J-gene trimming of beta chains associated with a DCLRE1C missense variant, replicated independently. In most subjects, TCR beta sequences reportedly gave accurate predictions of HLA-A and HLA-B alleles.

Germline V gene sequence: CDR1 SNHLY, CDR2 FYNNEI. Trimming removed 3 bases at V and 4 bases at J, with 12 bases between. The CDR3 extends over 14 amino acids. This PCR relied on a set of 60 Vbeta primers and 13 Jbeta primers. TCRdb keeps only in-frame clones here, not all; method: immunoSEQ multiplex PCR. The sample shows 150,000 to 200,000 clones, roughly 80% of them seen only once. V is TRBV2 and J is TRBJ1-1; unclear D gene. This TCR derives from a man between 35 and 55 years old in good health and CMV-seropositive. Sequenced input: PBMCs. Here the CDR3 reads CASSDSSFGTEAFF. The CDR3 region has the DNA TGTGCCAGCAGTGATTCGAGTTTCGGCACTGAAGCTTTCTTT.